This record looks at one T cell receptor beta chain sequence and its context. Only a few counts were recorded for this clonotype. It has no known antigen specificity. No base quality values were provided; no much bigger clone lies one nucleotide off. Library preparation was by PCR. For sequencing, an Illumina HiSeq 2500 was employed. To normalize quantification of the TCRbeta repertoire, the TCR libraries were built with molecular barcoding that relied on unique molecular identifiers. TCRdb redid the processing of the public reads, applying fastp at Q25 and MiXCR, and retained in-frame beta chains. Each CDR3 protein appears once, grouped with its most common genes and DNA. The sample table holds around 960,000 distinct CDR3 sequences, of which about 29% were seen once. The ten most abundant clones make up approximately 30% of the sample. The treatment or condition label on this specimen signifies: allogeneic hematopoietic cell transplantation with graft depleted of TCRalphabeta T cells and CD19 B cells. The children who served as transplant recipients had been given grafts of TCRalphabeta/CD19-depleted allogeneic hematopoietic cells.

This sample stems from a study of T-cell reconstitution after alpha-beta-depleted transplantation in children (dated by TCRdb to between 2015 and 2016). Regarding the study in general: Using TCR repertoire profiling, the study followed T-cell immune reconstitution in a quantitative way in children after TCRalphabeta/CD19-depleted allogeneic hematopoietic cell transplantation.

The research as a whole found: In some patients, high TCRbeta diversity at day 60 was attributed to recipient T cells and intrathymic progenitors that had survived conditioning. Apparently early alphabetaT-cell count recovery about two months after transplant reportedly relied on only several hundred rapidly expanded clones derived from non-depleted graft cells. The frequencies of hyperexpanded clones fell over the following months, and after one year, T-cell counts and TCRbeta diversity were mostly attributed to newly produced T cells.

The CDR3 runs 14 amino acids, cysteine and phenylalanine included. Here the CDR3 DNA is all that survives: 42 bases in frame from base 1. The germline V gene sets CDR1 to SGHRS and CDR2 to YFSETQ. Trimming removed 0 bases from V and 6 bases from J, leaving 12 bases between the germline ends. The TCR was taken from a boy under two years old who had a stem cell transplant for SCID, so the T cells may come from the graft donor. Material: PBMCs, mostly from graft donor cells, obtained 360 days after TCRalphabeta/CD19-depleted stem cell transplant. This chain joins TRBV5-1 to TRBJ1-1, with no confident D gene call. In nucleotides, the sequence is TGCGCCAGCAGCTTGGATCGGGGAAGGTCTGAAGCTTTCTTT. It translates as CASSLDRGRSEAFF.